Here is one T cell receptor beta chain with its context. Its antigen has not been determined. No per-base quality is available; no much larger clone lies one base away. TCRbeta CDR3 regions were amplified from genomic DNA by means of the immunoSEQ Assay, a bias-controlled multiplex PCR. Concerning the study's data processing: Nucleated cell counts per sample were estimated from amplification of reference gene primers within the assay. To quantify the absolute abundance of each unique TCRbeta CDR3 rearrangement, sequence reads were collapsed and filtered. For each sample, productive Simpson clonality was calculated by taking the square root of Simpson's diversity index across productive rearrangements. In its TCRdb copy, this immuneACCESS table keeps in-frame sequences only and misses some clones. Where compared with another copy, unresolved V genes explain less than half of these, and the others have no known cause. That table supplies the V and J calls and clone size; D and trimming were determined from the DNA. In this sample the table shows approximately 260,000 clones, just under 90% of which occur a single time. In total, the top ten clones hold 3.7% of the sample.

This sample stems from a study of blood T cell repertoires in COVID-19 (dated by TCRdb to the early 2020s). For context, the study as a whole: Collaborator samples came from the United States, Italy and Spain and covered acute and convalescent phases of COVID-19. Deeply sampled blood TCRbeta repertoires from subjects exposed to, actively infected with, or recovered from COVID-19 were included in the dataset. The material from the prospective study consisted of cDNA or gDNA derived from T cells, B-cell-depleted T cells, or PBMCs. Sample metadata almost always included a de-identified subject ID, COVID-19 status, age in years and sex. The samples were drawn from the first 160 participants of the ongoing ImmuneRACE study and from some 1,300 subjects provided by 6 global collaborators. The repertoires were released in a freely available public database meant as a resource for research on the immune response to SARS-CoV-2. Where HLA class I and class II types were available, the types were taken from metadata supplied by the sample provider, not from assay-based typing.

On the study overall, not on this receptor specifically: The amount of clinical and demographic metadata varied by source and participant and was provided uncurated.

Collaborating institutions collected whole blood in K2EDTA tubes following their own protocols. For TCRbeta analysis, collaborator samples were shipped as frozen whole blood, as isolated PBMCs, or as DNA extracted from either sample type. The CDR3 measures 14 amino acids from cysteine to phenylalanine. Only CDR3 DNA is held: 42 bases, read in frame from base 1. V is shortened by 0 bases, J by 4 bases, and the region joining them spans 7 bases. The CDR1 and CDR2 encoded by the germline V gene are MNHEY and SVGAGI. The chain is made from TRBV6-5 and TRBJ2-4; TRBD1 is perhaps the D gene, given 5 matching bases. The sequence came from a woman between 40 and 50 years old with acute or convalescent COVID-19. The sequenced material came from peripheral blood. The CDR3 protein: CASSYSPGKNIQYF. The sequenced DNA is TGTGCCAGCAGTTACTCTCCAGGGAAAAACATTCAGTACTTC.